This T cell receptor (beta chain) was captured in a study of blood T cells in healthy people across ages. Looking at the study overall: With template switching, about one barcoded beta molecule was captured per two T cells.

This clonotype was counted only a few times. Its matching antigen is unknown. The sample, 9 to 10 milliliters of peripheral blood, was drawn from each donor. The germline V gene encodes CDR1 SGDLS and CDR2 YYNGEE. The CDR3 runs 15 residues. Trimming removed 4 bases from V and 3 bases from J; junction bases left unmatched: 7. Sample-barcoded 5' priming and a J-beta primer mix drove a second PCR of roughly 7 to 11 cycles. Via MiXCR, TCRdb re-called the 5' RACE reads, giving one row per CDR3 protein. The repertoire includes 1.5 million to 2 million distinct CDR3 sequences, around 40% of them detected once, and about 23% sits in the top ten. Findings of the study overall: No conclusive comparison of naive versus antigen-experienced cells was possible with unsorted PBMCs.

Material for sequencing was blood. The clonotype comes from a human donor in good health. The rearrangement links TRBV9 to TRBJ1-2, with 9 bases aligning to TRBD1. In nucleotides, the CDR3 is TGTGCCAGCAGCCCACGGACAGGGGTGGACTATGGCTACACCTTC. Translating it yields CASSPRTGVDYGYTF.